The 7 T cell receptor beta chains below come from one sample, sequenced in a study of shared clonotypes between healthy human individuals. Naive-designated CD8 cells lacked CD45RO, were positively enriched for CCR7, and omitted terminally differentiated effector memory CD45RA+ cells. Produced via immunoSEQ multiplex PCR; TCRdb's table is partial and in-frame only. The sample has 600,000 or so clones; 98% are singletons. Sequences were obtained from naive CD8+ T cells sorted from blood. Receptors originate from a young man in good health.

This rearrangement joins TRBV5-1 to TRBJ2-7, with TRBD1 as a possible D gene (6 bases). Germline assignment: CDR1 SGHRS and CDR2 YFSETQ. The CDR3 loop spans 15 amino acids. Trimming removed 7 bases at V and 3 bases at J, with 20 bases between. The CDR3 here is CASQPSGDTYYEQYF. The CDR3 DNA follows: TGCGCCAGCCAACCGAGTGGGGACACTTACTACGAGCAGTACTTC.

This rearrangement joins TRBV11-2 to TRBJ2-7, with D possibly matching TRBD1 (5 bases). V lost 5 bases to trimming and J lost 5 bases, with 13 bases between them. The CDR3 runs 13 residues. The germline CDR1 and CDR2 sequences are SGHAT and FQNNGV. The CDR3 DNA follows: TGTGCCAGCAGCATCAGGGTCAACAACGAGCAGTACTTC. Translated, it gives CASSIRVNNEQYF.

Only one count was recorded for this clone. The CDR3 sequence: CASPPGPGAPNEQFF. Here the CDR3 DNA reads TGTGCCAGCCCCCCCGGACCTGGGGCTCCCAATGAGCAGTTCTTC. The genes are TRBV7-9 and TRBJ2-1; D might be TRBD1 (5 bases). V was clipped by 8 bases and J by 6 bases, with 20 bases between them. The CDR3 length is 15 residues. Germline lookup yields CDR1 SEHNR and CDR2 FQNEAQ (reference sequence).

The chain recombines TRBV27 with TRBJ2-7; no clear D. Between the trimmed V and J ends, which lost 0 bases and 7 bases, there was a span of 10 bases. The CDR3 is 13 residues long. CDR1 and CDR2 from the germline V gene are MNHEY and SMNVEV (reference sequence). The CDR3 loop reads CASSLSGRTEQYF. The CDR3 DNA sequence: TGTGCCAGCAGTTTATCCGGACGCACGGAGCAGTACTTC.

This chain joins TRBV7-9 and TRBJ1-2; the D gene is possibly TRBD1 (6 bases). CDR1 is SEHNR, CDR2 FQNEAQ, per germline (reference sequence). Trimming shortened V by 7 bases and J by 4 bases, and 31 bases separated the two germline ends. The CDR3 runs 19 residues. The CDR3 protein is CASKNLGASSTRPGYGYTF. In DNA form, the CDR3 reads TGTGCCAGCAAAAATTTGGGGGCGTCCTCCACTCGTCCTGGCTATGGCTACACCTTC.

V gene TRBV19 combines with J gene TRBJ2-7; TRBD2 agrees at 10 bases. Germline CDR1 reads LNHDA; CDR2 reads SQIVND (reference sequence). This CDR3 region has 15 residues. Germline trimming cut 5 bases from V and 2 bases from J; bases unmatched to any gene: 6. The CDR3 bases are TGTGCCAGTAGTTCCGGGACTAGCGCTGCCTACGAGCAGTACTTC. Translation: CASSSGTSAAYEQYF.

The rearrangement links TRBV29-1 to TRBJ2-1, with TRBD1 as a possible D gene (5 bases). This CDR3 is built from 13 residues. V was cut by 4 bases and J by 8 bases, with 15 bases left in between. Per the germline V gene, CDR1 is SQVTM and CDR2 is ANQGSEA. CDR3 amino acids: CSVVPAIGDEQFF. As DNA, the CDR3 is TGCAGCGTTGTCCCGGCAATAGGGGATGAGCAGTTCTTC.